The entry below describes one T cell receptor beta chain. The data derive from a study of blood T cell repertoires in COVID-19. Germline V lookup: CDR1 SNHLY, CDR2 FYNNEI. The CDR3 loop spans 16 amino acids. V lost 7 bases to trimming and J lost 0 bases, with 18 bases between them. Profiled with immunoSEQ multiplex PCR; TCRdb holds only in-frame clones, not every one. The sample carries about 76,000 clones, 70% to 90% recorded once. The material sequenced was peripheral blood. The chain recombines TRBV2 with TRBJ1-1; TRBD1 is a possible D gene (6 bases). This sequence was found in a human donor in a cohort sampled during active COVID-19. CDR3 sequence (DNA): TGTGCCAGCACGGAGCGAGGGGGGGGCATGAACACTGAAGCTTTCTTT. Amino acids: CASTERGGGMNTEAFF.